This T cell receptor (beta chain) was profiled in a study of blood T cell repertoires in COVID-19. The data were produced by immunoSEQ multiplex PCR, yet TCRdb's version contains in-frame clones alone and is incomplete. The sample records tens of thousands of clones, 85% to 90% being singletons. The CDR3 runs to 14 residues. CDR1 is LGHNA and CDR2 is YSLEER in the germline V gene. V lost 3 bases and J lost 5; bases outside the gene matches: 4. The genes are TRBV4-3 and TRBJ2-7; 10 nucleotides agree with TRBD1. The origin of this receptor is a woman in her fifties or sixties with COVID-19, enrolled during active disease. Sequenced: peripheral blood. The CDR3 sequence is CASSHSGTGDEQYF. The CDR3 DNA reads TGCGCCAGCAGCCACTCTGGGACAGGGGACGAGCAGTACTTC.